These T cell receptor beta chains were read from a single sample in a study of response to subunit inactivated influenza vaccine. TCRdb itself ran the RT-PCR reads through MiXCR, one entry per CDR3 protein. The sample records 650,000 to 800,000 distinct CDR3 sequences, approximately 15% being singletons. The starting material was PBMCs from blood, obtained 14 days before vaccination. Source of these receptors: a man aged 50-59 years who received an inactivated influenza vaccine. Both conserved end residues are part of each CDR3. The order of the fields is clone size, D gene, J gene, V gene, CDR3 DNA, CDR3 protein. The D gene is left open where the match is weak. Clone size, where shown, is once, few, many, or a class for clones that have expanded.

>many|-|TRBJ1-1|TRBV14
TGTGCCAGCAGCCAAGTATCCATGAACACTGAAGCTTTCTTT
CASSQVSMNTEAFF
>-|TRBD2|TRBJ2-7|TRBV5-1
TGCGCCAGCAGCTTAATAGCGGGAACAATTTACGAGCAGTACTTC
CASSLIAGTIYEQYF
>few|TRBD2|TRBJ2-2|TRBV5-1
TGCGCCAGCAGCTTGAGACTAGCGGGGGGGCGCGACACCGGGGAGCTGTTTTTT
CASSLRLAGGRDTGELFF
>-|TRBD2|TRBJ2-5|TRBV10-3
TGTGCCATCAGTGAACGATTGTTCTGGGCGGGAGGAGAGACCCAGTACTTC
CAISERLFWAGGETQYF
>-|-|TRBJ2-2|TRBV5-1
TGCGCCAGCACGGGAACTAGTTCCGCGAACACCGGGGAGCTGTTTTTT
CASTGTSSANTGELFF
>few|-|TRBJ2-7|TRBV29-1
TGCAGCGTTCAGGACAGGGGGCGTTCCCCCACTAGCGGGAGTTCCAACGAGCAGTACTTC
CSVQDRGRSPTSGSSNEQYF
>few|TRBD1|TRBJ2-3|TRBV2
TGTGCCAGGGGACAGCCTAGCACAGATACGCAGTATTTT
CARGQPSTDTQYF
>few|-|TRBJ1-5|TRBV15
TGTGCCACCAGCCCGGACTATAGCAATCAGCCCCAGCATTTT
CATSPDYSNQPQHF
>-|TRBD2|TRBJ2-2|TRBV7-2
TGTGCCAGCAGCTTATTAGCGGGATTTAACACCGGGGAGCTGTTTTTT
CASSLLAGFNTGELFF
>few|-|TRBJ2-1|TRBV4-2
TGTGCCAGCAGCCAAGGGTCCGGGTCCTCCTACAATGAGCAGTTCTTC
CASSQGSGSSYNEQFF
>-|-|TRBJ2-2|TRBV25-1
TGTGCCAGCAGGGGTCCTAGGAGAGGCGCCGGGGAGCTGTTTTTT
CASRGPRRGAGELFF
>-|-|TRBJ1-2|TRBV29-1
TGCAGCGTAGGGGATGAGTTTAACTATGGCTACACCTTC
CSVGDEFNYGYTF
>many|-|TRBJ2-1|TRBV29-1
TGCAGCGTGGCCGGGGGCCGGAGCTCCTACAATGAGCAGTTCTTC
CSVAGGRSSYNEQFF
>many|TRBD2|TRBJ2-3|TRBV12-3/TRBV12-4
TGTGCCAGCAGTTATCCGGGACTAGGGGGCACAGATACGCAGTATTTT
CASSYPGLGGTDTQYF
>few|-|TRBJ1-5|TRBV12-3/TRBV12-4
TGTGCCAGCAGTTTAGGTTCAGGGTATAGCAGCAATCAGCCCCAGCATTTT
CASSLGSGYSSNQPQHF
>-|-|TRBJ2-6|TRBV4-3
TGCGCCAGCAGCCAAGATGTTGGCCTCTCTGGGGCCAACGTCCTGACTTTC
CASSQDVGLSGANVLTF
>-|-|TRBJ2-1|TRBV5-6
TGTGCCAGCAGCACGGGACAGCCACCGGGACTGTACAATGAGCAGTTCTTC
CASSTGQPPGLYNEQFF
>-|-|TRBJ2-7|TRBV24-1
TGTGCCACCACCGAGGACCTCCACCCTAACGAGCAGTACTTC
CATTEDLHPNEQYF
>-|TRBD1|TRBJ1-1|TRBV7-8
TGTGCCAGCAGCTTATCCCGGACAGGGCAGATGAACACTGAAGCTTTCTTT
CASSLSRTGQMNTEAFF
>few|TRBD2|TRBJ2-3|TRBV20-1
TGCAGTGCTAGGGGGACTAGCGGGAGATTAGATACGCAGTATTTT
CSARGTSGRLDTQYF
>few|TRBD1|TRBJ2-7|TRBV30
TGTGCCTGGAGTGTCATGACAGGGTTATTCAAGCAGTACTTC
CAWSVMTGLFKQYF
>few|-|TRBJ2-7|TRBV12-3/TRBV12-4
TGTGCCAGCAGTTTCGGGCGGCCCAACGAGCAGTACTTC
CASSFGRPNEQYF
>-|-|TRBJ1-5|TRBV5-4
TGTGCCAGCAGCTTGGCCCCGGGCCACAATCAGCCCCAGCATTTT
CASSLAPGHNQPQHF
>-|-|TRBJ2-3|TRBV30
TGTGCCTGGAGTTTTAGCGGCGATACGCAGTATTTT
CAWSFSGDTQYF
>-|-|TRBJ2-3|TRBV5-1
TGCGCCAGCAGCGTGGGGATTCTTCGCACAGATACGCAGTATTTT
CASSVGILRTDTQYF
>few|-|TRBJ2-5|TRBV20-1
TGCAGTGCTACCAGGCAGGGGCAAGAGACCCAGTACTTC
CSATRQGQETQYF
>few|-|TRBJ1-6|TRBV20-1
TGCAGTGCTACCCTCAGGGACTATAATTCACCCCTCCACTTT
CSATLRDYNSPLHF
>many|TRBD2|TRBJ2-7|TRBV6-2/TRBV6-3
TGTGCCAGCAGTTACTCTCGGGGGGGAGCCTACGAGCAGTACTTC
CASSYSRGGAYEQYF
>-|TRBD1|TRBJ2-6|TRBV4-3
TGCGCCAGCGGCCAAACCGGGACAGCTGTTTCTGGGGCCAACGTCCTGACTTTC
CASGQTGTAVSGANVLTF
>-|TRBD2|TRBJ2-3|TRBV28
TGTGCCAGCAGACTAGCGGGGGAGGGAGATACGCAGTATTTT
CASRLAGEGDTQYF
>few|-|TRBJ2-7|TRBV28
TGTGCCAGCAGTAGGTACAGGGACGCCTACGAGCAGTACTTC
CASSRYRDAYEQYF